The source of this TCR beta chain is a study of cytomegalovirus exposure and HLA in healthy donors. Study as a whole: Early released data comprised around 85 million unique TCRs from HLA-typed donors.

Comment on this clone: As yet, its antigen is unknown.

General study points: Overall, approximately 150 TCR beta chains were annotated as cytomegalovirus-associated. Analyzed later, most CMV-associated TCR beta chains appeared HLA-restricted. Available immune exposure information covered CMV serostatus only.

PCR primers comprised 60 Vbeta and 13 Jbeta primers. Repertoires were generated with immunoSEQ multiplex PCR, while TCRdb's copy carries only in-frame clones and drops some. This sample has 90,000 or so clones, with about three quarters found just once. Sequences were obtained from PBMCs. The receptor was derived from a boy aged 10-17 years in good health and CMV-seronegative.

CDR3 protein: CASSPSTGTSYNEQFF. The CDR3 region has the DNA TGTGCCAGCTCACCATCCACAGGGACAAGCTACAATGAGCAGTTCTTC. The chain uses TRBV18 and TRBJ2-1; perhaps TRBD1 as D (6 bases). The length of the CDR3 is 16 residues. V lost 2 bases and J lost 3, with 14 bases in between. CDR1 and CDR2 from the germline V gene are KGHSH and LQKENI.